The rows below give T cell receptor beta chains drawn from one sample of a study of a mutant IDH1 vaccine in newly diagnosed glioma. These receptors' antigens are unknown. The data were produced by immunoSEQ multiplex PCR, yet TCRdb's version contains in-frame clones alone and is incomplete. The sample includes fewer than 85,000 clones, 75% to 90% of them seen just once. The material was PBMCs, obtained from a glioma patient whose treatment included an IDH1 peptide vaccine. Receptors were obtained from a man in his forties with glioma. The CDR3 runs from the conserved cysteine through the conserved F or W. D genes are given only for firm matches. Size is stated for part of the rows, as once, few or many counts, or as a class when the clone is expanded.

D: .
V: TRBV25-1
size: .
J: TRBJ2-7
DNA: TGTGCCAGCAGTGAATCCAAGACAGGACCCTACGAGCAGTACTTC
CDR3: CASSESKTGPYEQYF

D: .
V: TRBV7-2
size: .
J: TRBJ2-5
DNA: TGTGCCAGCAGCTTAGGTGGGACACGGGAGACCCAGTACTTC
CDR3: CASSLGGTRETQYF

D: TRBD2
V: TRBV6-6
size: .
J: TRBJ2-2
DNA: TGTGCCAGCAGCCCCACGGGGGAGGGCACCGGGGAGCTGTTTTTT
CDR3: CASSPTGEGTGELFF

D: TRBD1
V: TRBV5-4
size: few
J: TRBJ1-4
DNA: TGTGCCAGCAGCTTGGGTGCTCGGACAGGGAATGAAAAACTGTTTTTT
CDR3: CASSLGARTGNEKLFF

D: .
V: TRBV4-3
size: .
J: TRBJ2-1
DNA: TGCGCCAGCAGCCAATCCGTTAGCAATGAGCAGTTCTTC
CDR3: CASSQSVSNEQFF

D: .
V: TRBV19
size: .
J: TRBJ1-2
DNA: TGTGCCAGTAGTCCCGCGCCAGTCAACTATGGCTACACCTTC
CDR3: CASSPAPVNYGYTF

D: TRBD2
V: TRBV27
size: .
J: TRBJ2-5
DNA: TGTGCCAGCAGTTTAATAGGTGGGAGGGCCGGGGAGACCCAGTACTTC
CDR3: CASSLIGGRAGETQYF

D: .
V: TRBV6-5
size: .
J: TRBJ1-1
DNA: TGTGCCAGCAGTTACCCGGAGGGAAGGGGTGAAGCTTTCTTT
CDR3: CASSYPEGRGEAFF

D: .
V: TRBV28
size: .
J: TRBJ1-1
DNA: TGTGCCAGCAGTCCCGGGGCCTTGAACACTGAAGCTTTCTTT
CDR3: CASSPGALNTEAFF

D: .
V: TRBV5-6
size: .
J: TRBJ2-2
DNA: TGTGCCAGCAGTGGGTCTTTACAATCCACCGGGGAGCTGTTTTTT
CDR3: CASSGSLQSTGELFF

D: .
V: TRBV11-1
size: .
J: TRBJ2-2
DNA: TGTGCCAGCAGCCGGATCAGGGGCGGGGAGCTGTTTTTT
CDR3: CASSRIRGGELFF

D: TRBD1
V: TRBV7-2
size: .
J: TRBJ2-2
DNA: TGTGCCAGCAGCTTAGTGGGGACAGGGGATTCGAGCACCGGGGAGCTGTTTTTT
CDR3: CASSLVGTGDSSTGELFF

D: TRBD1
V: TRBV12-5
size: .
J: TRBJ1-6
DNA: TGTGCTAGTGGACAAAACCGGGACAGTCCCCTCCACTTT
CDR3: CASGQNRDSPLHF

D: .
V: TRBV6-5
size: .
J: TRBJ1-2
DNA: TGTGCCAGCAGTCATTCCGGGACTGCAGACTATGGCTACACCTTC
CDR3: CASSHSGTADYGYTF

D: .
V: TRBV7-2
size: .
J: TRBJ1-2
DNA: TGTGCCAGCAGCCCGGGACCTAACTATGGCTACACCTTC
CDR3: CASSPGPNYGYTF

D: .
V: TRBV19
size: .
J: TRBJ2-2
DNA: TGTGCCAGTACCGGCCAGGCGGGCACCGGGGAGCTGTTTTTT
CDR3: CASTGQAGTGELFF

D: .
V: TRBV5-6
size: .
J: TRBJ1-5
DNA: TGTGCCAGCAGCTTGTTGGGCTATAGCAATCAGCCCCAGCATTTT
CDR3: CASSLLGYSNQPQHF

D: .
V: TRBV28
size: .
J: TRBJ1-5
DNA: TGTGCCAGCAGTTTGAATCCAATCAGGTCGCCCCAGCATTTT
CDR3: CASSLNPIRSPQHF

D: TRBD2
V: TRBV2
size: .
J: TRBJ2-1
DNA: TGTGCCAGCAGTGAATCTAGCGGAAGGATAAGTGAGCAGTTCTTC
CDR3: CASSESSGRISEQFF

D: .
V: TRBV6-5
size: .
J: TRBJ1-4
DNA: TGTGCCAGCAGTTACCTCGAAAAACTGTTTTTT
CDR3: CASSYLEKLFF

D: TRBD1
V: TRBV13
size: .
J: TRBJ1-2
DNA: TGTGCCAGCAGCCCACGGCAGGGGGGTTTAGATGGCTACACCTTC
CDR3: CASSPRQGGLDGYTF

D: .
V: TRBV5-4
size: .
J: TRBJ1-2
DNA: TGTGCCAGCAGCCCCCGGGGGGGCTCGGCTAACTATGGCTACACCTTC
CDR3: CASSPRGGSANYGYTF

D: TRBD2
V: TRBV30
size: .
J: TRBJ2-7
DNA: TGTGCCTATTCACCGGGACTAGCGGGGGCCTCCTACGAGCAGTACTTC
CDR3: CAYSPGLAGASYEQYF

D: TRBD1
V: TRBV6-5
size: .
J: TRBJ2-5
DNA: TGTGCCAGCAGTTACTCGATCCAGGGGGCGGAGACCCAGTACTTC
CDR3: CASSYSIQGAETQYF

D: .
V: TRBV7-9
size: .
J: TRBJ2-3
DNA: TGTGCCAGCAGCCTCGTGGGGGATACGCAGTATTTT
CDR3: CASSLVGDTQYF

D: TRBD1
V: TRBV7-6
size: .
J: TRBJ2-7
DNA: TGTGCCAGCAGCATCCAGACAGGGGGGATCTACGAGCAGTACTTC
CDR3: CASSIQTGGIYEQYF

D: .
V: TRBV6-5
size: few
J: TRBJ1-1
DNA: TGTGCCAGCAGTTTGGAGGGGATAGTGTCTGAAGCTTTCTTT
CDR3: CASSLEGIVSEAFF

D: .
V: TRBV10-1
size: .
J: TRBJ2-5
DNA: TGCGCCAGCAGCAGACCGGGGGAGACCCAGTACTTC
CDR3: CASSRPGETQYF

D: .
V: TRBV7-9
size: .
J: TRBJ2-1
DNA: TGTGCCAGCATCCCCGCGGAGAGGGGGATTTACAATGAGCAGTTCTTC
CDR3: CASIPAERGIYNEQFF

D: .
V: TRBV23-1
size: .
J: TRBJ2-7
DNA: TGCGCCAGCAGTCAACCTACAGAGCCCTACGAGCAGTACTTC
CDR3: CASSQPTEPYEQYF

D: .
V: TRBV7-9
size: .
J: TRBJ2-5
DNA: TGTGCCAGCAGCTTAGCGCCTTGGGACTTC
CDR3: CASSLAPWDF

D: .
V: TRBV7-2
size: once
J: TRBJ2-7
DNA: TGTGCCAGCAGCTTAAAAGGAAGCGAGCAGTACTTC
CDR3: CASSLKGSEQYF

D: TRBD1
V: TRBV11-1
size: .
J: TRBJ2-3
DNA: TGTGCCAGCAGCCCCACCAGACAGGGCCGGACAGATACGCAGTATTTT
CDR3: CASSPTRQGRTDTQYF

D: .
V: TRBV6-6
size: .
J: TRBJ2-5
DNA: TGTGCCAGCAGTTACAGGCAGGGGCAAGAGACCCAGTACTTC
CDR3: CASSYRQGQETQYF

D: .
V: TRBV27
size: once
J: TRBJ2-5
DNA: TGTGCCAGCAGTTTAACCAGACAGGCCGTCCAAGAGACCCAGTACTTC
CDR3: CASSLTRQAVQETQYF

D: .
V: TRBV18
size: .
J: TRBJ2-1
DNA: TGTGCCAGCTCACCACCGTTTGGGTTTGAGGGACGGGGCAATGAGCAGTTCTTC
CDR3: CASSPPFGFEGRGNEQFF

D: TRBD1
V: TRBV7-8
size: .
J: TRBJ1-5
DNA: TGTGCCAGCAGCCAGGGGGAACTAACGAGCAATCAGCCCCAGCATTTT
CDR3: CASSQGELTSNQPQHF

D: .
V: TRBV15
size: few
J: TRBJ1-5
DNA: TGTGCCACCAGCAGAGATCGGGACAATCAGCCCCAGCATTTT
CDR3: CATSRDRDNQPQHF

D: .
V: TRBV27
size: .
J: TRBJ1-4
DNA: TGTGCCAGCAGCGACACCGCAACTAATGAAAAACTGTTTTTT
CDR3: CASSDTATNEKLFF

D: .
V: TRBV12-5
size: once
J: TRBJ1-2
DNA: TGTGCTAGTGGTTTGGTGGGCGCGAACTATGGCTACACCTTC
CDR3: CASGLVGANYGYTF

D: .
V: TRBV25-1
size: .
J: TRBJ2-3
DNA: TGTGCCAGCAGTGGAGTCGAGGGGAACGGTACGCAGTATTTT
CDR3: CASSGVEGNGTQYF

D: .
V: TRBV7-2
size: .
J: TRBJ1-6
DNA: TGTGCCAGCAGCTTAGGAGGTCCAGGCCGCAGGTCCTATAATTCACCCCTCCACTTT
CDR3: CASSLGGPGRRSYNSPLHF

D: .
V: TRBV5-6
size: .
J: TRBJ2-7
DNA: TGTGCCAGCAGCGCGGGGACGTGGGCCTACGAGCAGTACTTC
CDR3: CASSAGTWAYEQYF

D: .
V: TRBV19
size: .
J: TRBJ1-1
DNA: TGTGCCAGTAGTATGGCGGGATCCAACATGAACACTGAAGCTTTCTTT
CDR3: CASSMAGSNMNTEAFF

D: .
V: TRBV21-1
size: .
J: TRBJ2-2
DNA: TGTGCCAGCCCCAGGAAGCCCGTCAGGGCCGGGGAGCTGTTTTTT
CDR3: CASPRKPVRAGELFF

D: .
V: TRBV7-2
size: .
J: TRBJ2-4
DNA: TGTGCCAGCAGCCCAGAGAGGGTAGCCAAAAACATTCAGTACTTC
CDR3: CASSPERVAKNIQYF

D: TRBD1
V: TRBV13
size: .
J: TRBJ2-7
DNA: TGTGCCAGCAGCCAATACAGGGGTGGTCGGTACGAGCAGTACTTC
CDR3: CASSQYRGGRYEQYF

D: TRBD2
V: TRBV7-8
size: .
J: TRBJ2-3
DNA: TGTGCCAGCAGCCCCCGGACTAGCGGGGGGGCCGGGACAGATACGCAGTATTTT
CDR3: CASSPRTSGGAGTDTQYF

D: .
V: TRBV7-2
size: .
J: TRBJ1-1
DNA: TGTGCCAGCGCCGTCGGTTACCGGAACACTGAAGCTTTCTTT
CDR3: CASAVGYRNTEAFF

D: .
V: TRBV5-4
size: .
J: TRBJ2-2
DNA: TGTGCCAGCAGCCCGCCGGGGGCAGGGAACACCGGGGAGCTGTTTTTT
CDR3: CASSPPGAGNTGELFF

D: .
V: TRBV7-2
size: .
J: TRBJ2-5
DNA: TGTGCCAGCAGGTCCTCCTTACTAATGCCGACAGAGACCCAGTACTTC
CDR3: CASRSSLLMPTETQYF

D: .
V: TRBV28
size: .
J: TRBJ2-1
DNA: TGTGCCAGCAGTTTTCGCGCGTATGAGCAGTTCTTC
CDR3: CASSFRAYEQFF

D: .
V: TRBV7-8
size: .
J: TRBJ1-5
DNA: TGTGCCAGCAGCTTAGTGATCGAACAGATCTATCAGCCCCAGCATTTT
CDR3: CASSLVIEQIYQPQHF

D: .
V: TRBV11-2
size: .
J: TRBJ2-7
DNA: TGTGCCAGCAGCTTAGAGGGACGGAGCGCCTACGAGCAGTACTTC
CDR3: CASSLEGRSAYEQYF

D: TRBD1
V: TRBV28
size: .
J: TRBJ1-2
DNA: TGTGCCAGCAGTCCAGGACAGGCAGCCTATGGCTACACCTTC
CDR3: CASSPGQAAYGYTF

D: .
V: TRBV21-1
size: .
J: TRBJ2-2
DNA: TGTGCCAGTCTGAAAGGGGGGAGGGCCGGGGAGCTGTTTTTT
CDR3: CASLKGGRAGELFF

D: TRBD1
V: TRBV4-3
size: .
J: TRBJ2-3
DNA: TGCGCCAGCAGCCAAGATCCAGGGGGCTTCGCAGATACGCAGTATTTT
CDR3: CASSQDPGGFADTQYF

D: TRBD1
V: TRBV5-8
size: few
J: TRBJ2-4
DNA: TGTGCCAGCAGCAAGCCGGGACAGGGCCGAAACATTCAGTACTTC
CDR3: CASSKPGQGRNIQYF

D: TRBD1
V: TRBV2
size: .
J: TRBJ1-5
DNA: TGTGCCAGCAGTGGGAGACAGGGAGCATCAGTAAGTAGCAATCAGCCCCAGCATTTT
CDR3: CASSGRQGASVSSNQPQHF